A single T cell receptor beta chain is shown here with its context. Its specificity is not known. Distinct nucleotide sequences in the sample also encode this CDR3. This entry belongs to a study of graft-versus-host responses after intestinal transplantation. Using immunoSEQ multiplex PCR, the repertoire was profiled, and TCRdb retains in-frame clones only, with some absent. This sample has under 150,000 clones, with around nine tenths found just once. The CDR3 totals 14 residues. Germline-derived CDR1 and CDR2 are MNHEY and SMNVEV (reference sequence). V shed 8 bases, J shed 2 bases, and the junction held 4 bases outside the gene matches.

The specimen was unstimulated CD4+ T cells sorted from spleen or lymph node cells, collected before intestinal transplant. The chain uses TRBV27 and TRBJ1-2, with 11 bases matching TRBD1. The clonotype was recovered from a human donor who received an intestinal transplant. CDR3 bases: TGTGCCAGCTCAAGGGACAGGGGGAACTATGGCTACACCTTC. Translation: CASSRDRGNYGYTF.